This T cell receptor (beta chain) was captured by sequencing in a study of T cell responses to AZD1222 COVID-19 vaccine. Points from the study as a whole: The donor group comprised mostly white British people and more females; the analysis possibly underestimated clonal diversity. Sampling that yielded the repertoires occurred only after the peak T cell response. Seropositive AZD1222 recipients at baseline numbered only 5 or 6.

Sequencing used immunoSEQ multiplex PCR; TCRdb keeps in-frame clones, though not all of them. The table has 100,000 to 150,000 clones, more than 85% seen once. For this clone: Its antigen is unidentified.

This clonotype originated in an adult in good health. Sequences were derived from peripheral blood, sampled on day 0 of MenACWY control vaccination.

CDR3 DNA: TGTGCCAGCAGAACAGGGGGCCTTCACACAGATACGCAGTATTTT. Residues: CASRTGGLHTDTQYF. V usage is TRBV6-5 and J usage is TRBJ2-3, with 9 nucleotides matching TRBD1. Germline trimming cut 6 bases from V and 2 bases from J; bases unmatched to any gene: 6. The CDR3 spans 15 residues. CDR1 MNHEY and CDR2 SVGAGI come from the germline V gene.